This T cell receptor beta chain appears in the sequencing data of a study of Graves' ophthalmopathy and Graves' hyperthyroidism (dated by TCRdb to 2017 to 2018). At the level of the whole study: Hyperthyroidism was defined as stable when no progression to ophthalmopathy occurred within 18 months of follow-up. The study used signatures of the TCR beta repertoire to tell Graves' ophthalmopathy apart from Graves' hyperthyroidism and to predict which patients would progress to ophthalmopathy. In total, around 140 blood samples were TCR-sequenced: 40 to 45 ophthalmopathy, roughly 80 hyperthyroidism and about 17 hyperthyroidism-to-ophthalmopathy patients. To explore V-J signatures distinguishing ophthalmopathy from hyperthyroidism, a discovery set of more than 95 patients (around 42 ophthalmopathy, about 57 stable hyperthyroidism) was enrolled. For independent validation, a separate cohort was made up of roughly 19 hyperthyroidism patients plus 17 patients who later progressed from hyperthyroidism to ophthalmopathy. In five or six hyperthyroidism patients, T-cell repertoires of thyroid tissue and blood were compared. Following sample collection, hyperthyroidism patients were given methimazole at a starting dose of 30 mg daily, and ophthalmopathy patients were given high-dose intravenous methylprednisolone.

From the cysteine through the phenylalanine, the CDR3 covers 13 amino acids. The DNA shown is the 39-base CDR3, in frame from base 1. V is pared back by 6 bases and J by 1 base, with 10 bases lying between the germline termini. The hyperthyroidism patients were 18 to 65 years old and newly diagnosed, with a disease duration of less than 2 months. Patients were excluded if they had other autoimmune diseases, uncontrolled infections, pregnancy or lactation. Clinical symptoms, serum thyroxine, TRAb, thyroid ultrasound and orbital computed tomography formed the basis of the diagnosis. Total RNA was extracted with Trizol reagent and quality-checked on an Agilent 2100 Bioanalyzer. What the study reported, not specific to this receptor: Most expanded thyroid clonotypes with frequency above 0.001 were also detected in blood, suggesting blood repertoires may reflect the thyroid immune response. In validation, the model predicted ophthalmopathy progression with 70.59% sensitivity and 72.22% specificity; some 13 predicted patients were CT-confirmed with GO in a median of approximately 6.5 months. The 13-signature model separated ophthalmopathy from stable hyperthyroidism with approximately 88% sensitivity and about 81% specificity in cross-validation, and 80%/75% in the test set. Sample size was not statistically predetermined, and group allocation was not concealed from the investigators.

TCR beta CDR3 regions were amplified from RNA transcripts for repertoire sequencing. The first round of RT-PCR was done with HTBI primers and the Qiagen OneStep RT-PCR kit, and was followed by a second round of multiplex PCR, then size selection and purification. Libraries were sequenced on an Illumina HiSeq2000 using paired-end 100 bp reads. As for how the authors treated the data: SOAPnuke was used to process the reads, throwing out any read that had adapters, had uncalled bases, had a mean Phred below 15, or lacked an exact constant-primer or identifier match. COPE v1.2.5 was used to merge high-quality paired reads. Clonotypes were defined as unique nucleotide sequences and were aligned to IMGT TRB V, D and J references using MiTCR v1.1. The analysis was limited to V-J combinations with a frequency above 0.0001, which together covered 99.2% of the repertoires. For each V-J combination, a TCR clonal expansion and chaos score was defined as F50 clonal expansion divided by the chaos observed in the TCRdist matrix. Welch's t-statistics and random forest were used to reduce the features to 10 to 15 V-J combinations, which were then used as input to a naive Bayes classifier. The similarity between thyroid and blood repertoires was quantified using the Morisita-Horn index. TCRdb reanalyzed the raw reads on its own, using fastp at Q25 for trimming and MiXCR for clone calling, and kept in-frame beta chains. Identical CDR3 protein sequences are pooled into one entry, listed with their most common genes and DNA. The V and J calls and clone size come from TCRdb's table, not from the authors' own analysis. The sample table holds over a million distinct CDR3 sequences, of which about two fifths were seen once. Of the sample, approximately 12% falls within the top ten clones.

The table lists this clonotype with many counts. What antigen it recognizes has not been identified. The record has no base qualities; no much larger clone is one base away. Recombination joined TRBV12-3 or TRBV12-4 with TRBJ2-7, with the D gene not confidently named. Material for sequencing was peripheral blood or thyroid tissue (not recorded which). The sequence came from an adult man with Graves' hyperthyroidism. The nucleotides read TGTGCCAGCAGCGGTTCAACTTCCTACGAGCAGTACTTC. This sequence encodes CASSGSTSYEQYF.